This T cell receptor (beta chain) came from a study of CD8 T cells in Susac syndrome. Sequencing of TCR beta was performed on blood CD8+ T cells and on blood CD4+ T cells. FACS was used to enrich TEMRA cells, whereas the CD8+ and CD4+ T cells were obtained by negative isolation. Trimming took 0 bases from V and 5 from J; bases not matched to a gene: 3. Germline CDR1 and CDR2: LNHNV and YYDKDF (reference sequence). CDR3 size: 15 residues. RNA was extracted with the RNeasy kit, and a quantity of about 0.45 to 1 ug was reverse transcribed using random hexamers. TCRdb processed the immunoSEQ multiplex PCR reads anew with MiXCR; each CDR3 protein has one entry. The table lists some 96,000 distinct CDR3 sequences, 95% of them singletons.

The receptor was derived from a human donor with Susac syndrome. Sequencing was carried out using CD8+ T cells from PBMCs. The chain employs TRBV15 and TRBJ2-1; 8 bases agree with TRBD2. CDR3 in DNA: TGTGCCACCAGCAGAGATCTTAGCGGGAACAATGAGCAGTTCTTC. Its protein is CATSRDLSGNNEQFF.